This entry features one T cell receptor (beta chain) sequence. There are many counts of this clonotype. Its target antigen remains unknown. Base qualities were left out, and no much larger clone turns up one base away. Stable Graves' hyperthyroidism was defined as the absence of progression to ophthalmopathy over 18 months of follow-up. Hyperthyroidism patients were aged 18 to 65 years and newly diagnosed, with disease duration of less than 2 months. Exclusion was applied to patients with uncontrolled infections, other autoimmune diseases, pregnancy or lactation. Clinical symptoms, serum thyroxine and TRAb, thyroid ultrasound, and orbital computed tomography formed the basis for the diagnoses. Trizol reagent was used to extract total RNA, and RNA quality was then checked on an Agilent 2100 Bioanalyzer. After removal of 0 bases from V and 2 bases from J, the junction retains 20 bases not matched to a gene. Taken from cysteine to phenylalanine, the CDR3 has 20 residues. Only the CDR3 DNA stays, 60 bases, in frame from base 1. The germline V gene supplies CDR1 SGHRS and CDR2 YFSETQ.

This sample was included in a study of T cells in Graves' hyperthyroidism and ophthalmopathy (dated by TCRdb to 2018 to 2020). For the wider study: A discovery cohort of about a hundred patients, 43 with Graves' ophthalmopathy and 55 to 60 with stable Graves' hyperthyroidism, was used to find distinguishing TCR V-J signatures. An independent validation cohort of about 19 hyperthyroidism patients and about 15 patients who later progressed to ophthalmopathy tested prospective prediction of ophthalmopathy. Thyroid tissue and blood T-cell repertoires from six Graves' hyperthyroidism patients were also compared in the study. The paper reports TCR Vbeta CDR3 sequencing of some 140 peripheral blood samples: fewer than 50 ophthalmopathy, some 80 hyperthyroidism and some 17 progressor patients. Following sampling, methimazole starting at 30 mg daily was given to hyperthyroidism patients, and high-dose intravenous methylprednisolone was given to ophthalmopathy patients. The approximately 100 discovery patients were divided at random into training and test sets in a 7:3 ratio. Broader findings and caveats from the paper: Sample size was not statistically predetermined, and blinding of investigators to group allocation was not performed. A 13 V-J signature model separated ophthalmopathy from stable hyperthyroidism, with nearly 90% sensitivity and 81% to 82% specificity in cross-validation and 80%/75% in testing. Most expanded thyroid clonotypes (frequency above 0.001) were also detected in blood, a finding suggesting that blood repertoires may reflect thyroid immune responses. In validation, the model predicted progression to ophthalmopathy with just under 71% sensitivity and approximately 78% specificity, a median of 6.5 months before onset.

The TCR beta CDR3 regions were amplified from RNA transcripts. For the first round of RT-PCR on the TCR CDR3, the HTBI primer set was used together with the Qiagen OneStep RT-PCR kit. Libraries were constructed in a second round of multiplex PCR, after which size selection and purification were performed. Sequencing of the libraries was done on an Illumina HiSeq2000 using paired-end 100 bp reads. The study's own analysis went as follows. SOAPnuke was used to process the raw data, throwing out any read that contained adapters or uncalled bases, had a mean Phred below 15, or lacked an exact constant-primer or identifier match. COPE v1.2.5 was used to merge the high-quality paired reads, and each unique nucleotide sequence was defined as a clonotype. MiTCR v1.1 was used to align clonotypes to the IMGT TRBV, TRBD and TRBJ reference segments. Analysis was restricted to V-J combinations with a frequency above 0.0001, which covered 98% to 99.2% of repertoires. A TCS score was defined as the ratio between F50 (clonal expansion) and ExV (chaos), using BLOSUM62-based TCRdist between CDR3 peptides within each V-J. Welch's t-statistics and random forest reduced fewer than 550 V-J features to around 14, which were used in a naive Bayes classifier (R e1071). Thyroid-blood repertoire similarity was quantified with the Morisita-Horn index. The public reads were reprocessed in TCRdb via fastp at Q25 and MiXCR, keeping in-frame beta chains. Merged by CDR3 protein, the rows form single entries marked with the most common genes and DNA. TCRdb, not the original authors, processed these V and J calls. The sample table holds almost 600,000 distinct CDR3 sequences, of which about half were seen once. The ten largest account for about 8.3% of the sample.

Sequenced: peripheral blood or thyroid tissue (not recorded which). Recombination linked TRBV5-1 to TRBJ2-7, with 7 central nucleotides matching TRBD2. The TCR originated in a woman aged 18-29 years with Graves' hyperthyroidism. This receptor carries the CDR3 CASSLAGLAPKAGRTYEQYF. The DNA is TGCGCCAGCAGCTTGGCCGGCCTCGCTCCGAAAGCGGGACGAACCTACGAGCAGTACTTC.